What follows is one T cell receptor (beta chain) and its context. TCRdb's table, derived via immunoSEQ multiplex PCR, lists solely in-frame clones and lacks some. Of around 140,000 clones listed, around 86% are singletons. This record comes from a study of T cell responses to AZD1222 COVID-19 vaccine. CDR1 and CDR2 (germline): SGHRS, YFSETQ. This CDR3 region has 13 residues. Trimming removed 0 bases at V and 7 bases at J, with 10 bases between. The chain joins TRBV5-1 to TRBJ1-2; D might be TRBD1 (5 bases). The sample here was peripheral blood, taken on day 0 of AZD1222 vaccination. This clonotype was obtained from an adult in good health. The CDR3 spells CASSLGQGSGYTF. The CDR3 coding sequence is TGCGCCAGCAGCTTGGGGCAGGGTAGTGGCTACACCTTC.